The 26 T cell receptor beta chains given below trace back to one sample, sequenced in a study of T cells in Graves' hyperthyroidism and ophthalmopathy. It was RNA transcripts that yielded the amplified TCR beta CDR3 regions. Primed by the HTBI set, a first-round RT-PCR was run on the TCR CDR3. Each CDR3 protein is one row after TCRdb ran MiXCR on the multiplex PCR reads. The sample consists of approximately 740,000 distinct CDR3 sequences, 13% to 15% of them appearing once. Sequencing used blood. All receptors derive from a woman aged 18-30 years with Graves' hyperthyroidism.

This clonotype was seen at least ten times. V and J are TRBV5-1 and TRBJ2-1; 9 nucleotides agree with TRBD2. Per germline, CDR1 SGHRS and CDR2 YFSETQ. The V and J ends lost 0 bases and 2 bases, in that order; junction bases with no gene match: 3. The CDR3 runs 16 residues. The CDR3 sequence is CASSLDSGSTYNEQFF. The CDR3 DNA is TGCGCCAGCAGCTTGGATAGCGGGAGTACCTACAATGAGCAGTTCTTC.

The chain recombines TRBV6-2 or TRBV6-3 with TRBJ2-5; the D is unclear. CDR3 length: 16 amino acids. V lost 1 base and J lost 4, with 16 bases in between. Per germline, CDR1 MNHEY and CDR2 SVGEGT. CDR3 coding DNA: TGTGCCAGCAGTTACTGGCGCAGGTCCCCAGGAGAGACCCAGTACTTC. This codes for CASSYWRRSPGETQYF.

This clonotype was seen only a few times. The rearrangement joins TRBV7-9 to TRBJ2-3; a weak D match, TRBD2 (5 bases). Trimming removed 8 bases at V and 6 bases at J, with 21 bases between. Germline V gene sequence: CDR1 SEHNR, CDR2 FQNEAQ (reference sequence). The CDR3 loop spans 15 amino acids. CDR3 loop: CASQPAALGSDTQYF. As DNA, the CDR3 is TGTGCCAGCCAGCCGGCGGCTCTGGGGAGCGATACGCAGTATTTT.

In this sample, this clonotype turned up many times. DNA for the CDR3: TGTGCCAGCAGCTTAGGATACGGCCAGAGGGACACTGAAGCTTTCTTT. Amino acid sequence: CASSLGYGQRDTEAFF. This rearrangement joins TRBV7-9 to TRBJ1-1; no definite D call. Between the trimmed V and J ends, which lost 1 base and 3 bases, there was a span of 15 bases. There are 16 residues in the CDR3. CDR1 SEHNR and CDR2 FQNEAQ come from the germline V gene (reference sequence).

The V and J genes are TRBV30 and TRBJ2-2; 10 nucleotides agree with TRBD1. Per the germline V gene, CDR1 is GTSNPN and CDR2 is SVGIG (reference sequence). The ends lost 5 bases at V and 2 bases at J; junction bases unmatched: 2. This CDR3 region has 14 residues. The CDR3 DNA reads TGTGCCTGGGGGACAGGGGTAAACACCGGGGAGCTGTTTTTT. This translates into CAWGTGVNTGELFF.

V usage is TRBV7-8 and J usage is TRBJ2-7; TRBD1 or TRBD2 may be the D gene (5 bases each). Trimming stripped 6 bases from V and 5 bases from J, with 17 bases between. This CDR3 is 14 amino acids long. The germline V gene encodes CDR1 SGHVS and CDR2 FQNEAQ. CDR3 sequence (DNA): TGTGCCAGCAGTCGAGCAGGGCGGGCCCACGAGCAGTACTTC. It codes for CASSRAGRAHEQYF. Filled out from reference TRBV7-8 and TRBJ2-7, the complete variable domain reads GAGVSQSPRYKVAKRGQDVALRCDPISGHVSLFWYQQALGQGPEFLTYFQNEAQLDKSGLPSDRFFAERPEGSVSTLKIQRTQQEDSAVYLCASSRAGRAHEQYFGPGTRLTVT.

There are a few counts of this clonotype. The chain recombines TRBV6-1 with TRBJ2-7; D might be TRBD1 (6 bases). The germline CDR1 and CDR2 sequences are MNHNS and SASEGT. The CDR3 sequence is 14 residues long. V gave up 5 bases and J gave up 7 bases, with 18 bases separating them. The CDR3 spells CASSYWAGEGEQYF. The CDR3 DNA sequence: TGTGCCAGCAGTTATTGGGCAGGGGAAGGAGAGCAGTACTTC.

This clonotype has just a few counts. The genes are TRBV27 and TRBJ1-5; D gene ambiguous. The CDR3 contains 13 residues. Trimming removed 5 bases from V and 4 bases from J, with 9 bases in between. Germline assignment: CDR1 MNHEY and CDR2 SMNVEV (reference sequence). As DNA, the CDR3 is TGTGCCAGCAGTAACGCGAGAAATCAGCCCCAGCATTTT. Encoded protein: CASSNARNQPQHF.

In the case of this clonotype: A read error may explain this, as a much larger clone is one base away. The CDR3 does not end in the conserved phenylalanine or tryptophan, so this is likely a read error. CDR3: CASSLSNTQVTQYL. The DNA of the CDR3 is TGTGCCAGCAGTTTATCAAACACCCAAGTGACCCAGTACCTC. The rearrangement links TRBV28 to TRBJ2-5; D call uncertain. From germline, CDR1 is MDHEN and CDR2 SYDVKM. The CDR3 spans 14 residues.

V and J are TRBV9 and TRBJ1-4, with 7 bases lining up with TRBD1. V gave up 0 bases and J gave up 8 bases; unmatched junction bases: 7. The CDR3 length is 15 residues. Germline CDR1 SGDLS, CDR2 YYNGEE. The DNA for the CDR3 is TGTGCCAGCAGCGTAGGAGACAGGGACCAGGAAAAACTGTTTTTT. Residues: CASSVGDRDQEKLFF.

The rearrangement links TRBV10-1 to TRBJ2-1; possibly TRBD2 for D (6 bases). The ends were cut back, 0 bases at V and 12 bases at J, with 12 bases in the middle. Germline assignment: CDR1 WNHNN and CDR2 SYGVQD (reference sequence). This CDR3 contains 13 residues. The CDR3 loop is CASSESPPRGQFF. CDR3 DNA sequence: TGCGCCAGCAGTGAGTCGCCCCCGCGGGGGCAGTTCTTC.

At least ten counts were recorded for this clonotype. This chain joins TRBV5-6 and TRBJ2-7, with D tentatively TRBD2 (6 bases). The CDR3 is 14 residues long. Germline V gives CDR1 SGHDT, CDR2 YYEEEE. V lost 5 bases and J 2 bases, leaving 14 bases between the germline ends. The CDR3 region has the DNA TGTGCCAGCAGGAGATCAGGCGGGACCTACGAGCAGTACTTC. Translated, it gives CASRRSGGTYEQYF.

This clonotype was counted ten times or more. CDR3 protein: CASSSFSYEQYF. The CDR3 nucleotides are TGTGCCAGCAGCTCTTTCTCCTACGAGCAGTACTTC. The rearrangement links TRBV14 to TRBJ2-7, with D unclear. Germline V gives CDR1 SGHDN, CDR2 FVKESK. V was shortened by 5 bases and J by 0 bases, with 5 bases between the two germline ends. The CDR3 is 12 residues long.

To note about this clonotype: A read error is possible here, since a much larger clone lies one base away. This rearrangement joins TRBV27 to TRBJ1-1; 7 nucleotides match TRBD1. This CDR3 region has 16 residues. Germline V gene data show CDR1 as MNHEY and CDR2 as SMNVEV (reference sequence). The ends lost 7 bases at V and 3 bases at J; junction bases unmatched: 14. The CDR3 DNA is TGTGCCAGCAAATCCCATGGGAGGGGGCCGGACACTGAAGCTTTCTTT. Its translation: CASKSHGRGPDTEAFF.

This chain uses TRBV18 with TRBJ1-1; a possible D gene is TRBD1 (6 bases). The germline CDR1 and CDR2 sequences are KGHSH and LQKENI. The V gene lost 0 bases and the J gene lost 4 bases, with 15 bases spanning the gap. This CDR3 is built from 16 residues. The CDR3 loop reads CASSPPSTGVGTEAFF. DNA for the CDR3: TGTGCCAGCTCACCACCGTCGACAGGTGTTGGCACTGAAGCTTTCTTT.

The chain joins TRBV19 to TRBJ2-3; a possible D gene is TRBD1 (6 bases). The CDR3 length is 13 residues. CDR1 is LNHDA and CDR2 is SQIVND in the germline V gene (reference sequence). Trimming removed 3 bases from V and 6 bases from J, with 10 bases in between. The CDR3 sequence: CASSINREDTQYF. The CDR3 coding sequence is TGTGCCAGTAGTATCAACAGGGAGGATACGCAGTATTTT. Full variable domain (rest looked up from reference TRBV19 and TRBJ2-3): DGGITQSPKYLFRKEGQNVTLSCEQNLNHDAMYWYRQDPGQGLRLIYYSQIVNDFQKGDIAEGYSVSREKKESFPLTVTSAQKNPTAFYLCASSINREDTQYFGPGTRLTVL.

CDR3: CASGRLSGAGYEQYF. CDR3 in DNA: TGTGCCAGCGGGCGGCTTAGCGGTGCTGGTTACGAGCAGTACTTC. This chain joins TRBV2 and TRBJ2-7, with D perhaps matching TRBD2 (6 bases). In germline, CDR1 is SNHLY, CDR2 FYNNEI. The CDR3 has 15 residues. V was cut by 8 bases and J by 4 bases, with 21 bases left in between.

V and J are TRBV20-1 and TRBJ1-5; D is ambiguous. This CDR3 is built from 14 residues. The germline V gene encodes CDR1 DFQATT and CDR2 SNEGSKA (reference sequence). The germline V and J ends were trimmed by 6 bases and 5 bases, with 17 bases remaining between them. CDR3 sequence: CSADIPGLYQPQHF. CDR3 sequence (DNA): TGCAGTGCCGACATTCCGGGTTTGTATCAGCCCCAGCATTTT.

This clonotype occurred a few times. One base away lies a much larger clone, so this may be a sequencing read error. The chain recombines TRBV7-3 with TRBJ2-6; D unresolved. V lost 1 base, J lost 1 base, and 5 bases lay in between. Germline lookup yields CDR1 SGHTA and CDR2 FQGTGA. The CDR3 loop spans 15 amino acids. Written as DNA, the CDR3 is TGTGCCAGCAGCTTAATAGGGTCTGGGGCCAACGTCCTGACTTTC. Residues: CASSLIGSGANVLTF.

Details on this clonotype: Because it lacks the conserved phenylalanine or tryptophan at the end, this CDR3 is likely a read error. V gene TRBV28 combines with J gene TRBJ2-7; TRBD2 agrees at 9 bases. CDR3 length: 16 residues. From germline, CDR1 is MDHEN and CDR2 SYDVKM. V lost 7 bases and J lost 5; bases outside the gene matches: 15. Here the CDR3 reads CASNPGASGMGDEQYL. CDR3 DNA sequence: TGTGCCAGCAATCCGGGGGCTAGCGGGATGGGGGACGAGCAGTACCTC.

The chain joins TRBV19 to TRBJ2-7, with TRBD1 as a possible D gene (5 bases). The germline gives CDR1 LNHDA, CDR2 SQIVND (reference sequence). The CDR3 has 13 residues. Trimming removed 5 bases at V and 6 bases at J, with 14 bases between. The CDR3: CASSWQGLSEQYF. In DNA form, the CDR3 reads TGTGCCAGTAGTTGGCAGGGTCTAAGCGAGCAGTACTTC.

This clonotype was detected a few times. The CDR3: CASTNLVRTGNMSFVIFMNTEAFF. The CDR3 nucleotides read TGTGCCAGCACCAACCTTGTTCGGACAGGTAATATGTCGTTCGTAATATTCATGAACACTGAAGCTTTCTTT. The V gene is TRBV7-3, the J gene TRBJ1-1, with 7 nucleotides matching TRBD1. V lost 7 bases, J lost 0 bases, and 35 bases stayed unmatched. The CDR3 consists of 24 residues. Germline values: CDR1 SGHTA, CDR2 FQGTGA.

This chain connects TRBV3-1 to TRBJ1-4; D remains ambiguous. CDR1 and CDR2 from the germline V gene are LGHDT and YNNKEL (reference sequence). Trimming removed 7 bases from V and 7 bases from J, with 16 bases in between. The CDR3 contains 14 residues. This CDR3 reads CASKPFSRSEKLFF. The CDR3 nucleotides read TGTGCCAGCAAACCCTTCAGCCGAAGTGAAAAACTGTTTTTT.

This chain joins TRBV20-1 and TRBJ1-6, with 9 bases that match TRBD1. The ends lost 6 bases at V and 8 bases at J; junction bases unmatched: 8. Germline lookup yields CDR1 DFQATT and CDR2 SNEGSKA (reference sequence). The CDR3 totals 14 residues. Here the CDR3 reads CSARWGQGYSPLHF. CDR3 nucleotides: TGCAGTGCCAGGTGGGGACAGGGCTATTCACCCCTCCACTTT.

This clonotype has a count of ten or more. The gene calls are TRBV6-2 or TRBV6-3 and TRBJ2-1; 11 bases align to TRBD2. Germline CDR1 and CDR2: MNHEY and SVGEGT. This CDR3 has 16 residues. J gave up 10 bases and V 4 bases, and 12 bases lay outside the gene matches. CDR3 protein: CASSSITSGRAWEQFF. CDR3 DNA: TGTGCCAGCAGTTCCATTACTAGCGGGAGAGCCTGGGAGCAGTTCTTC.

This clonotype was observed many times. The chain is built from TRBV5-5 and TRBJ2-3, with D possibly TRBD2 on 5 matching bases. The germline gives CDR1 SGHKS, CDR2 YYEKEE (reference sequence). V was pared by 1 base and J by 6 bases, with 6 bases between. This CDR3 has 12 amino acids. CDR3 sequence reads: CASSLIADTQYF. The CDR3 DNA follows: TGTGCCAGCAGCTTGATAGCGGATACGCAGTATTTT.